This T cell receptor beta chain was observed in a study of T cells in narcolepsy. The study, taken as a whole, reports: HCRT-specific and TRIB2-specific autoreactive clonotypes appeared among same-patient CSF and blood CD4+ clonotypes.

The CDR3 has 14 residues. Sequenced by immunoSEQ multiplex PCR; TCRdb stores in-frame clones only, minus some. The sample holds tens of thousands of clones, around 88% seen once. Concerning this clone itself: The antigen remains unidentified.

The material sequenced was CD45RA- memory CD4+ T cells from PBMCs. The chain couples TRBV21-1 to TRBJ2-2; the D segment call TRBD1 is taken from the table without a DNA check. TRBV21-1 is an annotated pseudogene. The clonotype was recovered from a human donor with narcolepsy. The CDR3 DNA follows: TGTGCCAGGTCACAGGGGAATAACACCGGGGAGCTGTTTTTT. The encoded protein is CARSQGNNTGELFF.